This TCR beta chain is from a study of T cells in localized non-small cell lung cancer. Produced via immunoSEQ multiplex PCR; TCRdb's table is partial and in-frame only. The table has about 39,000 clones, 79% seen once. CDR1 is SGHRS and CDR2 is YFSETQ in the germline V gene. The V and J ends lost 4 bases and 0 bases respectively, with 14 bases between them. The CDR3 extends over 15 amino acids. This material consisted of PBMCs, taken before any cancer treatment. This clonotype was sampled from a woman between 35 and 70 years old with stage II squamous cell lung carcinoma. The V call is TRBV5-1, the J call TRBJ2-7; weak D call: TRBD1 (5 bases). The CDR3 protein is CASSLRVGSSYEQYF. CDR3 sequence (DNA): TGCGCCAGCAGCCTCAGGGTCGGTTCCTCCTACGAGCAGTACTTC.